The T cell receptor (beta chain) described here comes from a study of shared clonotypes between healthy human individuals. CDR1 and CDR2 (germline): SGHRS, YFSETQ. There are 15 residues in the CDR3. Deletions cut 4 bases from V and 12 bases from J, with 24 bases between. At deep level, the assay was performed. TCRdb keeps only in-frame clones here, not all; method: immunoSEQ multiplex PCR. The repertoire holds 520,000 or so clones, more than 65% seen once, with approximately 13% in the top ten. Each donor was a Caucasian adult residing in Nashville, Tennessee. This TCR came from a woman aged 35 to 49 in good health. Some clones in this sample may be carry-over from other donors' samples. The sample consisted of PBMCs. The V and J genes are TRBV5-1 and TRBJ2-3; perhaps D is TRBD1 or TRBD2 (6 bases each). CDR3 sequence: CASSGRDRRDHRQYF. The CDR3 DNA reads TGCGCCAGCAGCGGCCGCGACAGGCGGGACCATAGACAGTATTTT.